This T cell receptor beta chain derives from a study of T-cell reconstitution after alpha-beta-depleted transplantation in children. Germline V gene data show CDR1 as SQVTM and CDR2 as ANQGSEA. Trimming pared 0 bases from V and 0 bases from J, leaving 5 bases between. This CDR3 has 13 residues. A TCRbeta library incorporating unique molecular identifiers was prepared. TCRdb ran MiXCR on the PCR reads and lists one entry per CDR3 protein. The sample gives more than 400,000 distinct CDR3 sequences, approximately 10% of which show up once; approximately 14% is in the top ten. This chain uses TRBV29-1 with TRBJ2-5; D uncertain. The source of this sequence is a female patient aged 2-9 years who had a stem cell transplant for aplastic anemia, so the T cells may come from the graft donor. The source was PBMCs, mostly from graft donor cells, collected 180 days after TCRalphabeta/CD19-depleted stem cell transplant. In DNA, the CDR3 is TGCAGCGTTGAAGATTCGTACCAAGAGACCCAGTACTTC. Residues: CSVEDSYQETQYF.